These T cell receptor beta chains were read from a single sample in a study of patients and donors after allogeneic stem cell transplantation. TCRdb re-called the RT-PCR reads with MiXCR, one entry per CDR3 protein. Among tens of thousands of distinct CDR3 sequences, 45% to 50% were seen once, and the ten largest hold roughly two thirds. The sequencing input was blood, either unsorted or a sorted T cell fraction (not recorded which). These receptors all stem from a human donor who was either an allogeneic HSCT recipient or a stem cell or donor lymphocyte infusion donor (not recorded which). It is not recorded whose cells these are; they may come from a transplant donor. Each CDR3 is given with its conserved first and last residue. Fields, in order: V gene, J gene, CDR3 protein.

v_gene: TRBV29-1; j_gene: TRBJ1-2; CDR3aa: CSVVDSNYGYTF
v_gene: TRBV20-1; j_gene: TRBJ1-2; CDR3aa: CSATGANYGYTF
v_gene: TRBV12-3/TRBV12-4; j_gene: TRBJ2-1; CDR3aa: CASSPPTSGSDNEQFF
v_gene: TRBV19; j_gene: TRBJ2-1; CDR3aa: CASSKELVFEQFF
v_gene: TRBV7-9; j_gene: TRBJ1-2; CDR3aa: CASSSTGGYGYTF
v_gene: TRBV7-9; j_gene: TRBJ1-4; CDR3aa: CASSLGEPYREKLFF
v_gene: TRBV12-3/TRBV12-4; j_gene: TRBJ1-1; CDR3aa: CASSLEESLFAFF
v_gene: TRBV4-3; j_gene: TRBJ2-3; CDR3aa: CASSQDLVGVRGTSTDTQYF
v_gene: TRBV24-1; j_gene: TRBJ2-2; CDR3aa: CATSDPGQGTGELFF
v_gene: TRBV29-1; j_gene: TRBJ2-2; CDR3aa: CSVEDWLVNTGELFF
v_gene: TRBV12-5; j_gene: TRBJ1-1; CDR3aa: CASGSRGRGVNTEAFF
v_gene: TRBV11-2; j_gene: TRBJ2-1; CDR3aa: CASSLDRGGLAGASYNEQFF
v_gene: TRBV28; j_gene: TRBJ1-3; CDR3aa: CASSLYSSGNTIYF
v_gene: TRBV28; j_gene: TRBJ1-1; CDR3aa: CASRRTPSNTEAFF
v_gene: TRBV25-1; j_gene: TRBJ2-7; CDR3aa: CASSRQGRVEQYF
v_gene: TRBV5-1; j_gene: TRBJ2-7; CDR3aa: CASSLIEGEQYF